The clone carrying this T cell receptor beta chain has at least ten counts. Its matching antigen is unknown. The data are from a study of T cells in Graves' hyperthyroidism and ophthalmopathy. Study results and limitations: The majority of expanded thyroid clonotypes above 0.001 also appeared in blood.

The germline gives CDR1 SQVTM, CDR2 ANQGSEA. This CDR3 is built from 12 residues. V lost 4 bases and J lost 7, with 14 bases in between. RNA transcripts gave rise to amplified TCR beta CDR3 regions. A set of HTBI primers served as the primers for a first-round RT-PCR of the TCR CDR3. TCRdb used MiXCR to reprocess the multiplex PCR reads, holding one entry per CDR3 protein. The sample includes 800,000 or so distinct CDR3 sequences, roughly 40% of them seen just once. Stable Graves' hyperthyroidism denoted no ophthalmopathy progression over 18 months. Patients aged 18 to 65 had newly diagnosed hyperthyroidism lasting under 2 months.

Sequencing was performed on blood. This clonotype was obtained from a man younger than 35 with Graves' hyperthyroidism. The rearrangement joins TRBV29-1 to TRBJ2-7; D is perhaps TRBD2 (6 bases). CDR3 protein: CSVAGPGGEQYF. The DNA of the CDR3 is TGCAGCGTTGCGGGCCCCGGGGGAGAGCAGTACTTC.